This T cell receptor (beta chain) was observed in a study of OX40 agonist ivuxolimab in advanced cancers. Turning to the study itself: Prior anti-PD-1, anti-PD-L1 or anti-CTLA-4 therapy was allowed; 40% to 50% had some. Study-wide results and limits: Within 6 weeks, CD4+ and CD8+ blood T cells expanded clonally at 0.1 to 3.0 mg/kg.

This CDR3 spans 15 amino acids. CDR1 SGHTA and CDR2 FQGNSA come from the germline V gene. V lost 5 bases and J lost 0, with 13 bases in between. This clone occurred once. The target antigen is unknown. Profiling relied on immunoSEQ multiplex PCR, and the TCRdb table lists in-frame clones only, not all of them. The table lists 70,000 to 100,000 clones, 70% to 90% of them singletons. The input for sequencing was CD4+ or CD8+ T cells sorted from blood, taken in a trial of the OX40 agonist ivuxolimab. The receptor comes from an adult with an advanced solid tumor such as melanoma, head and neck, liver or kidney cancer. V usage is TRBV7-2 and J usage is TRBJ1-1; D uncertain. The CDR3 DNA follows: TGTGCCAGCAGCCCCGGGTGGAGGATGAACACTGAAGCTTTCTTT. It is translated as CASSPGWRMNTEAFF.